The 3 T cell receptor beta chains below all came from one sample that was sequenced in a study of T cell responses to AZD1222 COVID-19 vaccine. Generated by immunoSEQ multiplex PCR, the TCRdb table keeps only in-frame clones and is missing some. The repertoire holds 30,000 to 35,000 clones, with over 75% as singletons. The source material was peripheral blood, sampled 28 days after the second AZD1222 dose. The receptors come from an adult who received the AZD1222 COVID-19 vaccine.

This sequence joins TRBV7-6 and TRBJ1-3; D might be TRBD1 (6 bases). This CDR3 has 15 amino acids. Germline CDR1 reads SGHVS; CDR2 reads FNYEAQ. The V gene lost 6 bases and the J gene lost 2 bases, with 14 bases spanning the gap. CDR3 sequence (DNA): TGTGCCAGCAGTTCCGTACAGGGTGCTGGAAACACCATATATTTT. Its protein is CASSSVQGAGNTIYF.

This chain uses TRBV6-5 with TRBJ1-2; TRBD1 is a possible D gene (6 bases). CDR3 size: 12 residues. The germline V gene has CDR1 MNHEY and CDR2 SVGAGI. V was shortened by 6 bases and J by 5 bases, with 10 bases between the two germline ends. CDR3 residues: CASSLTGYGYTF. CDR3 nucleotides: TGTGCCAGCAGCCTGACAGGATATGGCTACACCTTC.

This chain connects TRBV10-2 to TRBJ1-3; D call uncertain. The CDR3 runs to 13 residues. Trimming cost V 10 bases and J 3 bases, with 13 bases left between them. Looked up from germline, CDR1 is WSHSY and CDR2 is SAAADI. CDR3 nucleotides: TGCGCCACCTCGGGCCAGCATGGAAACACCATATATTTT. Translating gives CATSGQHGNTIYF.